This record concerns one TCR beta chain sequence. Its antigen remains unknown. The CDR3 is made up of 16 amino acids. V was shortened by 6 bases and J by 4 bases, with 21 bases between the two germline ends. CDR1 and CDR2 from the germline V gene are KGHSH and LQKENI. These data are taken from a study of T cell responses to AZD1222 COVID-19 vaccine. Study background: Second-dose timings of about 4 or about 12 weeks were pooled.

Findings of the study overall: Variant regions that are unmutated are reportedly the target of nearly half of spike-specific TCRs. Females outnumbered males among donors, who were mostly white British; clonal diversity was possibly underestimated. An increase in Spike-specific TCR breadth and depth was observed after two AZD1222 doses.

Generated by immunoSEQ multiplex PCR, the TCRdb table keeps only in-frame clones and is missing some. This sample has around 120,000 clones, with 92% found just once. This specimen consisted of peripheral blood, obtained on day 0 of AZD1222 vaccination. This rearrangement joins TRBV18 to TRBJ1-1; unclear D gene. This sequence originates from an adult in good health. The CDR3 DNA follows: TGTGCCAGCTCCTTACACTCTCGAGGGAGCGGCACTGAAGCTTTCTTT. It translates to CASSLHSRGSGTEAFF.